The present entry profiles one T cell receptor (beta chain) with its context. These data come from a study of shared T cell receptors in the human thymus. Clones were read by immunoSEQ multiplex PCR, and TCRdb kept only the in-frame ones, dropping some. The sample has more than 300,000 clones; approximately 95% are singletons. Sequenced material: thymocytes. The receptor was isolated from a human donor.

The CDR3 region is CASSPEGPDTEAFF. CDR3 bases: TGTGCCAGCTCACCGGAGGGTCCCGACACTGAAGCTTTCTTT. This rearrangement joins TRBV18 to TRBJ1-1; D not certain. The CDR3 loop spans 14 amino acids. Germline V lookup: CDR1 KGHSH, CDR2 LQKENI. Trimming stripped 3 bases from V and 3 bases from J, with 11 bases between. Combining the CDR3 with reference TRBV18 and TRBJ1-1 gives the whole variable domain NAGVMQNPRHLVRRRGQEARLRCSPMKGHSHVYWYRQLPEEGLKFMVYLQKENIIDESGMPKERFSAEFPKEGPSILRIQQVVRGDSAAYFCASSPEGPDTEAFFGQGTRLTVV.